The 22 T cell receptor beta chains in this list originate from one sample, sequenced in a study of CD8 T cells in Susac syndrome. The RNA, about 0.5 to 1 ug, was put through reverse transcription using random hexamers. From the immunoSEQ multiplex PCR reads, TCRdb called clonotypes with MiXCR, one entry per CDR3 protein. The table includes tens of thousands of distinct CDR3 sequences, 96% detected once. The sequenced sample consisted of CD8+ T cells from PBMCs. Every receptor here comes from a human donor with Susac syndrome.

The chain carries TRBV27 and TRBJ2-7; D remains unclear. Per the germline V gene, CDR1 is MNHEY and CDR2 is SMNVEV (reference sequence). V shed 3 bases and J shed 5 bases, with 8 bases lying between them. This CDR3 is 12 amino acids long. CDR3 protein: CASSLGMNEQYF. CDR3 nucleotides: TGTGCCAGCAGTTTGGGGATGAACGAGCAGTACTTC.

V gene TRBV18 combines with J gene TRBJ2-1, with TRBD2 matching 10 bases. This CDR3 spans 15 amino acids. Per the germline V gene, CDR1 is KGHSH and CDR2 is LQKENI. V lost 3 bases to trimming and J lost 5 bases; unmatched junction nucleotides: 4. The CDR3 coding sequence is TGTGCCAGCTCACCTACTAGCGGGGAAGACAATGAGCAGTTCTTC. The encoded protein is CASSPTSGEDNEQFF.

This chain joins TRBV20-1 and TRBJ2-5; TRBD2 might be the D (6 bases). Germline V gene data show CDR1 as DFQATT and CDR2 as SNEGSKA (reference sequence). Trimming pared 1 base from V and 2 bases from J, leaving 11 bases between. CDR3 length equals 14 residues. CDR3 DNA: TGCAGTGCTAGAGGAAGGGGAGGACAAGAGACCCAGTACTTC. It encodes CSARGRGGQETQYF.

This chain connects TRBV19 to TRBJ2-2; no clear D gene. This CDR3 is 14 amino acids long. V was trimmed by 7 bases and J by 2 bases, leaving 11 bases between them. Germline V gene lookup returns CDR1 LNHDA and CDR2 SQIVND (reference sequence). The CDR3 is CASTRVPNTGELFF. The CDR3 nucleotides are TGTGCCAGTACAAGGGTACCTAACACCGGGGAGCTGTTTTTT.

This rearrangement joins TRBV29-1 to TRBJ2-7, with TRBD1 matching over 8 bases. The CDR3 spans 15 residues. V shed 3 bases, J shed 2 bases, and the junction held 9 bases outside the gene matches. Germline V gene sequence: CDR1 SQVTM, CDR2 ANQGSEA. CDR3 protein: CSVDAWQGATYEQYF. The CDR3 coding sequence is TGCAGCGTTGATGCTTGGCAGGGGGCGACCTACGAGCAGTACTTC.

V gene TRBV6-5 combines with J gene TRBJ1-1, with 8 bases aligning to TRBD1. The germline V gene has CDR1 MNHEY and CDR2 SVGAGI. The CDR3 contains 14 residues. The junction had 4 bases not matched to a gene; V was cut back by 0 bases and J by 7 bases. As DNA, the CDR3 is TGTGCCAGCAGTTACTCCTCGGACAGGGATGAAGCTTTCTTT. Protein sequence: CASSYSSDRDEAFF.

The chain couples TRBV3-1 to TRBJ2-5; 7 nucleotides align to TRBD1. CDR3 length: 17 amino acids. V gave up 1 base and J gave up 2 bases; unmatched junction bases: 10. CDR1 and CDR2 from the germline V gene are LGHDT and YNNKEL (reference sequence). The CDR3 bases are TGTGCCAGCAGCCAAGGTGAAGGGGGCTGGAAGCAAGAGACCCAGTACTTC. Amino acids: CASSQGEGGWKQETQYF.

The chain employs TRBV9 and TRBJ1-2, with 9 bases aligning to TRBD1. CDR3 length equals 15 residues. The germline V gene encodes CDR1 SGDLS and CDR2 YYNGEE. The J segment lost 4 bases and the V segment lost 3 bases, leaving 7 bases of the junction unmatched. The CDR3 region is CASSGSTDRGYGYTF. The DNA of the CDR3 is TGTGCCAGCAGCGGAAGCACGGACAGGGGCTATGGCTACACCTTC.

This clonotype is a singleton in its sample. The chain combines TRBV4-3 with TRBJ2-3; no reliable D call. The CDR3 extends over 15 amino acids. Germline values: CDR1 LGHNA, CDR2 YSLEER. V was shortened by 1 base and J by 0 bases, with 8 bases between the two germline ends. The CDR3 sequence is CASSQASESTDTQYF. The CDR3 region has the DNA TGCGCCAGCAGCCAAGCGTCCGAAAGCACAGATACGCAGTATTTT.

The V gene is TRBV5-1, the J gene TRBJ2-3; 12 bases are shared with TRBD2. The V gene end was trimmed by 3 bases and the J gene end by 2 bases; junction bases not matched to a gene: 4. The CDR3 has 16 residues. Germline V gene data show CDR1 as SGHRS and CDR2 as YFSETQ. This chain's CDR3 is CASSWGLAGLTDTQYF. DNA of the CDR3: TGCGCCAGCAGCTGGGGACTAGCGGGCCTCACAGATACGCAGTATTTT.

The V gene is TRBV30, the J gene TRBJ2-1; 11 positions agree with TRBD2. Germline CDR1 reads GTSNPN; CDR2 reads SVGIG (reference sequence). The V segment lost 0 bases and the J segment 3 bases; nucleotides outside the gene matches: 13. The CDR3 totals 19 residues. CDR3 amino acids: CAWSVQPSGGLVGYNEQFF. CDR3 in DNA: TGTGCCTGGAGTGTACAACCTAGCGGGGGGCTAGTCGGCTACAATGAGCAGTTCTTC.

The chain is built from TRBV30 and TRBJ1-1, with no clear D. Trimming removed 0 bases from V and 6 bases from J, with 14 bases in between. CDR1 and CDR2 from the germline V gene are GTSNPN and SVGIG (reference sequence). CDR3 length: 14 amino acids. CDR3 sequence: CAWSVRGTTSEAFF. CDR3 DNA: TGTGCCTGGAGTGTGAGAGGAACGACATCTGAAGCTTTCTTT.

This chain links TRBV7-8 with TRBJ2-7; TRBD1 aligns across 7 bases. V dropped 5 bases and J dropped 7; count of bases not matched to a gene: 17. Germline assignment: CDR1 SGHVS and CDR2 FQNEAQ. CDR3 length equals 16 residues. CDR3 sequence: CASSPRLRDRLNEQYF. Here the CDR3 DNA reads TGTGCCAGCAGCCCGAGGCTACGGGACAGACTTAATGAGCAGTACTTC. The full variable domain, its missing parts supplied by reference TRBV7-8 and TRBJ2-7, is GAGVSQSPRYKVAKRGQDVALRCDPISGHVSLFWYQQALGQGPEFLTYFQNEAQLDKSGLPSDRFFAERPEGSVSTLKIQRTQQEDSAVYLCASSPRLRDRLNEQYFGPGTRLTVT.

The rearrangement links TRBV24-1 to TRBJ2-3; 8 bases line up with TRBD2. This CDR3 contains 16 residues. CDR1 KGHDR and CDR2 SFDVKD come from the germline V gene. J lost 0 bases, V lost 1 base, and 2 bases had no gene match. This CDR3 reads CATSDLAGASTDTQYF. The CDR3 nucleotides are TGTGCCACCAGTGATTTAGCGGGGGCCAGCACAGATACGCAGTATTTT.

The chain has TRBV6-5 and TRBJ1-1, with no clear D. CDR1 is MNHEY and CDR2 is SVGAGI in the germline V gene. V was trimmed by 2 bases and J by 10 bases, leaving 14 bases between them. This CDR3 has 13 residues. The CDR3 protein is CASSYGVPGLAFF. In DNA, the CDR3 is TGTGCCAGCAGTTACGGGGTTCCCGGCCTAGCTTTCTTT.

The V and J genes are TRBV7-9 and TRBJ2-2; TRBD1 matches at 7 bases. Trimming at V came to 5 bases and at J to 1 base, leaving 4 bases not matched to a gene. CDR1 and CDR2 (germline): SEHNR, FQNEAQ (reference sequence). The CDR3 totals 15 residues. CDR3 in amino acids: CASSMGQWNTGELFF. The CDR3 bases are TGTGCCAGCAGCATGGGACAGTGGAACACCGGGGAGCTGTTTTTT. Full variable domain (missing parts from reference TRBV7-9 and TRBJ2-2): DTGVSQNPRHKITKRGQNVTFRCDPISEHNRLYWYRQTLGQGPEFLTYFQNEAQLEKSRLLSDRFSAERPKGSFSTLEIQRTEQGDSAMYLCASSMGQWNTGELFFGEGSRLTVL.

The chain carries TRBV29-1 and TRBJ1-2, with 10 bases that match TRBD1. The V segment lost 7 bases and the J segment 6 bases; nucleotides outside the gene matches: 8. CDR1 and CDR2 (germline): SQVTM, ANQGSEA. This CDR3 comprises 13 residues. CDR3 protein: CSAWTGGSHGYTF. CDR3 nucleotides: TGCAGCGCCTGGACAGGGGGTAGTCATGGCTACACCTTC.

The chain combines TRBV29-1 with TRBJ1-1; 7 bases match TRBD1. V lost 5 bases to trimming and J lost 1 base; unmatched junction nucleotides: 4. Per the germline V gene, CDR1 is SQVTM and CDR2 is ANQGSEA. The CDR3 extends over 13 amino acids. CDR3 nucleotide sequence: TGCAGCGTTTCCAGGGGGGGGAACACTGAAGCTTTCTTT. Translation: CSVSRGGNTEAFF.

V usage is TRBV3-1 and J usage is TRBJ2-2; no clear D gene. CDR1 is LGHDT, CDR2 YNNKEL, per germline (reference sequence). V gave up 1 base and J gave up 0 bases, with 6 bases separating them. The CDR3 runs 15 residues. The CDR3 DNA reads TGTGCCAGCAGCCAAGCGGCTGCGAACACCGGGGAGCTGTTTTTT. This translates into CASSQAAANTGELFF. Combining the CDR3 with reference TRBV3-1 and TRBJ2-2 gives the whole variable domain DTAVSQTPKYLVTQMGNDKSIKCEQNLGHDTMYWYKQDSKKFLKIMFSYNNKELIINETVPNRFSPKSPDKAHLNLHINSLELGDSAVYFCASSQAAANTGELFFGEGSRLTVL.

The chain combines TRBV7-9 with TRBJ2-4; possibly TRBD2 for D (6 bases). This CDR3 is built from 16 residues. V lost 1 base and J lost 6, with 16 bases in between. Germline CDR1 and CDR2: SEHNR and FQNEAQ (reference sequence). The CDR3 reads CASSLERAGGRNIQYF. Here the CDR3 DNA reads TGTGCCAGCAGCTTAGAGCGGGCTGGGGGACGAAACATTCAGTACTTC. Based on the CDR3 plus reference TRBV7-9 and TRBJ2-4, the full variable domain is DTGVSQNPRHKITKRGQNVTFRCDPISEHNRLYWYRQTLGQGPEFLTYFQNEAQLEKSRLLSDRFSAERPKGSFSTLEIQRTEQGDSAMYLCASSLERAGGRNIQYFGAGTRLSVL.

This chain uses TRBV7-2 with TRBJ1-2, with D perhaps matching TRBD1 (5 bases). This CDR3 comprises 14 residues. Germline V lookup: CDR1 SGHTA, CDR2 FQGNSA. V lost 4 bases, J lost 4 bases, and 13 bases lay in between. The CDR3 region is CASSSAGSSYGYTF. The CDR3 region has the DNA TGTGCCAGCAGCTCCGCAGGGTCATCCTATGGCTACACCTTC.

V and J are TRBV27 and TRBJ1-2; D gene ambiguous. V dropped 2 bases and J dropped 0 bases, with 7 bases sitting between them. CDR1 is MNHEY, CDR2 SMNVEV, per germline (reference sequence). CDR3 size: 14 residues. CDR3: CASSLKSPNYGYTF. The CDR3, as DNA: TGTGCCAGCAGTTTAAAGTCCCCTAACTATGGCTACACCTTC.